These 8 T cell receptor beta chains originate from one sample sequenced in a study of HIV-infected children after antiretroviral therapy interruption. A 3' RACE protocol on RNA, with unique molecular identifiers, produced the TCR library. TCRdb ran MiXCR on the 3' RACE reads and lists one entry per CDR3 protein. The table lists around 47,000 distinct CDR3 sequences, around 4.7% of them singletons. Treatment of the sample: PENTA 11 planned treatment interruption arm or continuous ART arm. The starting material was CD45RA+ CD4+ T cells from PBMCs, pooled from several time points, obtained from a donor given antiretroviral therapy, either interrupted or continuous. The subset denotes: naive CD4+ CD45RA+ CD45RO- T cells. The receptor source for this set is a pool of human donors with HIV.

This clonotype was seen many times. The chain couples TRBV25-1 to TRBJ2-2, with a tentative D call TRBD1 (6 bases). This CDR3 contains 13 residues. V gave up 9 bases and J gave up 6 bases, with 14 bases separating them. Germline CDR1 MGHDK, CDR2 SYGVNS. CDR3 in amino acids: CASRPRGSGELFF. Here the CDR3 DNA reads TGTGCCAGTAGACCCAGGGGATCCGGGGAGCTGTTTTTT.

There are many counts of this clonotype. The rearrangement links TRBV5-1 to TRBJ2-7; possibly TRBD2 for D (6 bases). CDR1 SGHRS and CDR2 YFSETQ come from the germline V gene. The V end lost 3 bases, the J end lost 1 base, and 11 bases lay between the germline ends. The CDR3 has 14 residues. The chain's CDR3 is CASSSPGTSYEQYF. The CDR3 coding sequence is TGCGCCAGCAGCTCGCCCGGGACTTCCTACGAGCAGTACTTC. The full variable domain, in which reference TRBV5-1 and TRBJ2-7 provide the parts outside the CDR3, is KAGVTQTPRYLIKTRGQQVTLSCSPISGHRSVSWYQQTPGQGLQFLFEYFSETQRNKGNFPGRFSGRQFSNSRSEMNVSTLELGDSALYLCASSSPGTSYEQYFGPGTRLTVT.

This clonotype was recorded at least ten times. The CDR3 DNA reads TGCAGTGCTAGGGGGCCTGACGGCACAGATACGCAGTATTTT. Its protein product is CSARGPDGTDTQYF. This sequence joins TRBV20-1 and TRBJ2-3; maybe TRBD1 (5 bases). The CDR3 has 14 residues. Germline lookup yields CDR1 DFQATT and CDR2 SNEGSKA (reference sequence). The germline V and J ends were trimmed by 3 bases and 1 base, with 11 bases remaining between them.

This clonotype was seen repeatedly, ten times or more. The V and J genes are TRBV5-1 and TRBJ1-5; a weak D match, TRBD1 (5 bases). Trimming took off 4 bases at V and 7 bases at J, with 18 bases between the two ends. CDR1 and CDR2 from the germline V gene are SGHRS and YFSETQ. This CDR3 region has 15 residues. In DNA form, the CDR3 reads TGCGCCAGCAGCCGACCGCAGGGAGGAGAACAGCCCCAGCATTTT. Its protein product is CASSRPQGGEQPQHF.

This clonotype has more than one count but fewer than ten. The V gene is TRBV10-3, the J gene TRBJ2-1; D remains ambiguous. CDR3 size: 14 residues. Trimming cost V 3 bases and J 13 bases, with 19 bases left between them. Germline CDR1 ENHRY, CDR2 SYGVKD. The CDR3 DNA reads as TGTGCCATCAGTGATTCCATCGAGACACCTGGACAGTTCTTC. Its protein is CAISDSIETPGQFF.

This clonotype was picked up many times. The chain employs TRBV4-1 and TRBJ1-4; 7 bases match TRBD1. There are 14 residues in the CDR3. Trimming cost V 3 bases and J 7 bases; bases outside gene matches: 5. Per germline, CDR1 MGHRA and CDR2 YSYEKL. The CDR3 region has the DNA TGCGCCAGCAGCCACCCAGGGGGGAGTGAAAAACTGTTTTTT. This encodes CASSHPGGSEKLFF.

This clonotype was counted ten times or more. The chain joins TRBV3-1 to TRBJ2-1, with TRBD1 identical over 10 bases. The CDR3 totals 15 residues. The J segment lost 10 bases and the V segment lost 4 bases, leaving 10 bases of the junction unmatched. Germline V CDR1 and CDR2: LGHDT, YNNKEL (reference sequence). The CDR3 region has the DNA TGTGCCAGCAGCCGTGGGACTGGACAGGGGGGAGAGCAGTTCTTC. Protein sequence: CASSRGTGQGGEQFF.

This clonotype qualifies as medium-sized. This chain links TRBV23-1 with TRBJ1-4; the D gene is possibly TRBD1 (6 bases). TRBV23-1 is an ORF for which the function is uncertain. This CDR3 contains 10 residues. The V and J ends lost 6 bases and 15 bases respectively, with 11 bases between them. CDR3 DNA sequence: TGCGCCAGCAGGGGGGACAATATGTTTTTT. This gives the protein CASRGDNMFF.